The 22 T cell receptor beta chains reported below all come from one sample, sequenced in a study of T cells in localized non-small cell lung cancer (TCRdb year 2020). Receptor amplification or capture employed the immunoSEQ multiplex PCR assay. Not all clones reach the TCRdb copy of this immuneACCESS table, which keeps in-frame sequences only. Checked studies attribute under half of the gap to unresolved V genes and leave the rest unexplained. Counted in this sample were tens of thousands of clones; roughly 81% of them appeared once. The ten biggest clones cover roughly 13% of the sample. Sequencing used peripheral blood, obtained before any cancer treatment. Receptors originate from a female donor older than 55 with stage I lung adenocarcinoma.

This clone was counted only a few times. This chain connects TRBV10-3 to TRBJ1-2; a weak D match, TRBD1 (5 bases). The CDR3 runs 13 residues. With 3 bases removed from V and 6 bases from J, the gap between germline ends came to 11 bases. Germline V gene lookup returns CDR1 ENHRY and CDR2 SYGVKD. The CDR3 bases are TGTGCCATCAGTGAAGGCCCAGGGCATGGCTACACCTTC. Amino acid sequence: CAISEGPGHGYTF.

The chain employs TRBV30 and TRBJ1-3; D is perhaps TRBD1 (6 bases). Trimming took 8 bases from V and 2 from J, leaving 16 bases between them. Germline CDR1 GTSNPN, CDR2 SVGIG (reference sequence). The CDR3 sequence is 14 residues long. DNA for the CDR3: TGTGCCCGAGGGGGGCCGTCGGCTGGAAACACCATATATTTT. Protein: CARGGPSAGNTIYF.

In DNA, the CDR3 is TGTGCCAGCAAGCTAGGGGGAGAGACCCAGTACTTC. Translation gives CASKLGGETQYF. V is TRBV7-9 and J is TRBJ2-5; a possible D gene is TRBD1 (6 bases). CDR3 length: 12 residues. Germline CDR1 and CDR2: SEHNR and FQNEAQ (reference sequence). V lost 7 bases to trimming and J lost 4 bases, with 10 bases between them.

A single count supports this clone. The rearrangement joins TRBV15 to TRBJ2-7; a weak D match, TRBD1 (6 bases). Trimming removed 3 bases at V and 0 bases at J, with 9 bases between. This CDR3 comprises 14 residues. The V gene's germline CDR1 is LNHNV and CDR2 YYDKDF (reference sequence). This CDR3 reads CATSRTGSSYEQYF. The CDR3 DNA reads TGTGCCACCAGCAGGACAGGTAGCTCCTACGAGCAGTACTTC.

This clone was seen a few times. The chain recombines TRBV13 with TRBJ1-1, with D hard to call. This CDR3 is 16 amino acids long. Trimming pared 0 bases from V and 1 base from J, leaving 12 bases between. Germline V gene sequence: CDR1 PRHDT, CDR2 FYEKMQ (reference sequence). The CDR3 loop is CASSLGLGWGNTEAFF. The CDR3 DNA follows: TGTGCCAGCAGCTTAGGCCTTGGATGGGGGAACACTGAAGCTTTCTTT.

The CDR3 coding sequence is TGCGCCAGCAGCTTGGCCTACAGCAACTCTGGAAACACCATATATTTT. It codes for CASSLAYSNSGNTIYF. The V call is TRBV5-1, the J call TRBJ1-3; D gene unclear. Germline V lookup: CDR1 SGHRS, CDR2 YFSETQ. V lost 0 bases and J 0 bases, leaving 10 bases between the germline ends. The CDR3 loop spans 16 amino acids.

The rearrangement uses TRBV7-9 and TRBJ2-5, with 14 bases matching TRBD2. This CDR3 spans 19 amino acids. J lost 5 bases, V lost 3 bases, and 14 bases had no gene match. Germline V gene data show CDR1 as SEHNR and CDR2 as FQNEAQ (reference sequence). Here the CDR3 DNA reads TGTGCCAGCAGCTTGCCCCCGGGACTAGCGGGAGAAGGGGTGGAGACCCAGTACTTC. As protein: CASSLPPGLAGEGVETQYF. Looking up the rest from reference TRBV7-9 and TRBJ2-5 gives the full variable domain: DTGVSQNPRHKITKRGQNVTFRCDPISEHNRLYWYRQTLGQGPEFLTYFQNEAQLEKSRLLSDRFSAERPKGSFSTLEIQRTEQGDSAMYLCASSLPPGLAGEGVETQYFGPGTRLLVL.

The chain joins TRBV6-5 to TRBJ1-4; D not resolved. CDR3 length: 14 amino acids. V lost 4 bases and J lost 7, with 13 bases in between. CDR1 is MNHEY and CDR2 is SVGAGI in the germline V gene. In nucleotides, the CDR3 is TGTGCCAGCAGTTTGCCTGATCGGGGTGAAAAACTGTTTTTT. Translated: CASSLPDRGEKLFF.

This chain joins TRBV10-2 and TRBJ1-2; D possibly corresponds to TRBD1 (6 bases). CDR3 length: 13 residues. Trimming stripped 6 bases from V and 5 bases from J, with 13 bases between. CDR1 is WSHSY and CDR2 is SAAADI in the germline V gene. The CDR3 sequence is CASRGTSQYGYTF. The CDR3 nucleotides are TGCGCCAGCAGAGGGACATCCCAATATGGCTACACCTTC.

The V call is TRBV5-1, the J call TRBJ2-7; D may correspond to TRBD1 or TRBD2 (5 bases each). Germline assignment: CDR1 SGHRS and CDR2 YFSETQ. Trimming pared 3 bases from V and 2 bases from J, leaving 9 bases between. The CDR3 contains 13 residues. The CDR3 bases are TGCGCCAGCAGCTCGGGGCACCCCTACGAGCAGTACTTC. It encodes CASSSGHPYEQYF.

The chain employs TRBV9 and TRBJ2-2; 9 bases line up with TRBD1. V lost 3 bases and J lost 5; bases outside the gene matches: 5. This CDR3 has 15 amino acids. CDR1 and CDR2 from the germline V gene are SGDLS and YYNGEE. CDR3 nucleotides: TGTGCCAGCAGCGCCCGGACAGGGGAGACCGGGGAGCTGTTTTTT. Translated: CASSARTGETGELFF.

The J gene is TRBJ1-3, the V gene TRBV5-6; weak D call: TRBD1 (5 bases). V dropped 2 bases and J dropped 4 bases, with 10 bases sitting between them. The CDR3 spans 14 residues. The germline CDR1 and CDR2 sequences are SGHDT and YYEEEE. The CDR3 loop reads CASSFLPGGNTIYF. The DNA of the CDR3 is TGTGCCAGCAGCTTTTTGCCAGGGGGAAACACCATATATTTT. Together with reference TRBV5-6 and TRBJ1-3, the CDR3 gives the full variable domain: DAGVTQSPTHLIKTRGQQVTLRCSPKSGHDTVSWYQQALGQGPQFIFQYYEEEERQRGNFPDRFSGHQFPNYSSELNVNALLLGDSALYLCASSFLPGGNTIYFGEGSWLTVV.

The V gene is TRBV5-1, the J gene TRBJ2-1; D might be TRBD2 (6 bases). Germline assignment: CDR1 SGHRS and CDR2 YFSETQ. CDR3 size: 16 residues. Trimming shortened V by 0 bases and J by 7 bases, and 17 bases separated the two germline ends. CDR3 in DNA: TGCGCCAGCAGCTTGGAATTGGGGGGATTAATGAATGAGCAGTTCTTC. As protein: CASSLELGGLMNEQFF.

The V gene is TRBV5-6, the J gene TRBJ2-3; 8 bases map to TRBD1. Trimming at V came to 3 bases and at J to 4 bases, leaving 10 bases not matched to a gene. The CDR3 runs 16 residues. From germline, CDR1 is SGHDT and CDR2 YYEEEE. CDR3 region: CASSWRGRQGSDTQYF. In DNA, the CDR3 is TGTGCCAGCAGCTGGAGGGGAAGACAGGGGTCAGATACGCAGTATTTT.

This clone appeared a few times. This chain connects TRBV19 to TRBJ1-1; 7 bases map to TRBD1. Germline V gene data show CDR1 as LNHDA and CDR2 as SQIVND (reference sequence). The ends lost 4 bases at V and 5 bases at J; junction bases unmatched: 7. This CDR3 comprises 14 residues. The DNA of the CDR3 is TGTGCCAGTAGTAGACCGACAGGGAGGACTGAAGCTTTCTTT. It translates to CASSRPTGRTEAFF. Supplemented by reference TRBV19 and TRBJ1-1, the full variable domain reads DGGITQSPKYLFRKEGQNVTLSCEQNLNHDAMYWYRQDPGQGLRLIYYSQIVNDFQKGDIAEGYSVSREKKESFPLTVTSAQKNPTAFYLCASSRPTGRTEAFFGQGTRLTVV.

This rearrangement joins TRBV9 to TRBJ2-2, with D possibly matching TRBD1 (6 bases). V shed 0 bases and J shed 3 bases, with 6 bases lying between them. The CDR3 totals 14 residues. Germline assignment: CDR1 SGDLS and CDR2 YYNGEE. The CDR3 nucleotides are TGTGCCAGCAGCGTAGGGACAGACACCGGGGAGCTGTTTTTT. As protein: CASSVGTDTGELFF.

The chain links TRBV5-4 to TRBJ1-6, with a weak D call TRBD1 (5 bases). The CDR3 has 17 amino acids. The V end lost 0 bases, the J end lost 7 bases, and 17 bases lay between the germline ends. CDR1 and CDR2 (germline): SGHNT, YYREEE (reference sequence). The CDR3 nucleotides are TGTGCCAGCAGCTTGGCGGGGAGGCAGGGTGGAAATTCACCCCTCCACTTT. This encodes CASSLAGRQGGNSPLHF.

The chain carries TRBV6-6 and TRBJ1-6; no reliable D call. Trimming took off 2 bases at V and 10 bases at J, with 6 bases between the two ends. CDR1 and CDR2 from the germline V gene are MNHNY and SVGAGI (reference sequence). This CDR3 spans 12 amino acids. CDR3 protein: CASSYDGSPLHF. The CDR3 region has the DNA TGTGCCAGCAGTTACGATGGATCACCCCTCCACTTT.

The rearrangement joins TRBV11-3 to TRBJ1-2, with a possible D match to TRBD1 (5 bases). V shed 4 bases and J shed 7 bases, with 13 bases lying between them. This CDR3 has 13 amino acids. Germline V gene sequence: CDR1 SGHNT, CDR2 YENEEA. The CDR3 bases are TGTGCCAGCAGCTCGGGACCTTTGGCTGGCTACACCTTC. It codes for CASSSGPLAGYTF.

The chain employs TRBV27 and TRBJ1-6; D remains unclear. Germline CDR1 is MNHEY and CDR2 is SMNVEV (reference sequence). This CDR3 spans 16 amino acids. Trimming shortened V by 10 bases and J by 2 bases, and 18 bases separated the two germline ends. The DNA of the CDR3 is TGTGCCACCATGGTCTCATTCGGGGCCTATAATTCACCCCTCCACTTT. This encodes CATMVSFGAYNSPLHF.

This clone was seen only a few times. The chain links TRBV7-8 to TRBJ1-2; TRBD1 matches at 7 bases. With 5 bases clipped from V and 6 bases from J, the junction kept 6 bases outside the gene matches. Germline values: CDR1 SGHVS, CDR2 FQNEAQ. The CDR3 runs to 13 residues. Written as DNA, the CDR3 is TGTGCCAGCAGCGACAGGGTGGCGCATGGCTACACCTTC. This codes for CASSDRVAHGYTF.

The gene calls are TRBV18 and TRBJ1-6; D is perhaps TRBD1 (6 bases). CDR1 is KGHSH and CDR2 is LQKENI in the germline V gene. The ends were cut back, 5 bases at V and 8 bases at J, with 13 bases in the middle. This CDR3 has 14 residues. CDR3 nucleotides: TGTGCCAGCTCAACACAGGGTATGGATTCACCCCTCCACTTT. This sequence encodes CASSTQGMDSPLHF.